These 16 T cell receptor beta chains came from one sample sequenced in a study of T cells in Graves' hyperthyroidism and ophthalmopathy. The investigators amplified TCR beta CDR3 regions from RNA transcripts. HTBI primers were the set used in a first-round RT-PCR of the TCR CDR3. One entry per CDR3 protein, called by TCRdb with MiXCR from the multiplex PCR reads. This sample has 250,000 to 350,000 distinct CDR3 sequences, with 22% found just once. Sequencing input: blood. The receptors here all came from a man under 40 with Graves' ophthalmopathy.

This clonotype has at least ten counts. This chain links TRBV11-2 with TRBJ2-7, with 12 bases lining up with TRBD1. The CDR3 spans 15 residues. With V trimmed by 5 bases and J by 5 bases, 7 bases remained unmatched. Per germline, CDR1 SGHAT and CDR2 FQNNGV. The CDR3 loop reads CASSGGTGGIDEQYF. The DNA for the CDR3 is TGTGCCAGCAGCGGAGGGACAGGGGGCATAGACGAGCAGTACTTC.

In its sample, this clonotype was seen a few times. CDR3 DNA sequence: TGTGCCAGCAGTGAAGTTGGCACAGGCCGGAACACTGAAGCTTTCTTT. It is translated as CASSEVGTGRNTEAFF. This rearrangement joins TRBV6-1 to TRBJ1-1; the D gene is possibly TRBD1 (5 bases). Germline CDR1 reads MNHNS; CDR2 reads SASEGT. V shed 1 base and J shed 1 base, with 13 bases lying between them. The CDR3 length is 16 residues.

This clonotype turned up a few times. This sequence may be a read error, since a much larger clone differs from it by one base. The V gene is TRBV28, the J gene TRBJ1-2; no definite D call. The CDR3 is 16 residues long. The V gene's germline CDR1 is MDHEN and CDR2 SYDVKM. The CDR3 region has the DNA TGTGCCAGCAGACTTGGGATAGCCCTCTTGGCTGATGGCCACACCTTC. Protein product: CASRLGIALLADGHTF.

This clonotype was observed many times. The rearrangement joins TRBV11-2 to TRBJ1-1; D call uncertain. Trimming stripped 7 bases from V and 7 bases from J, with 16 bases between. The CDR3 runs 13 residues. Germline V gene sequence: CDR1 SGHAT, CDR2 FQNNGV. CDR3 in amino acids: CASNNRGPNEAFF. DNA of the CDR3: TGTGCCAGCAACAACAGAGGACCCAATGAAGCTTTCTTT.

Ten or more counts support this clonotype. The genes are TRBV7-9 and TRBJ1-2, with 8 bases identical to TRBD1. Looked up from germline, CDR1 is SEHNR and CDR2 is FQNEAQ (reference sequence). The V and J ends lost 5 bases and 7 bases, in that order; junction bases with no gene match: 6. The CDR3 is 13 residues long. CDR3 coding DNA: TGTGCCAGCAGCCGAGGACAGGGCGGTGGCTACACCTTC. Encoded protein: CASSRGQGGGYTF.

Concerning this clonotype itself: A much larger clonotype is one base distant, so this may be a read error. The V gene is TRBV11-1, the J gene TRBJ2-1; D unresolved. The CDR3 is made up of 13 amino acids. Germline values: CDR1 SGHAT, CDR2 FQDESV (reference sequence). DNA of the CDR3: TGTGCCAGCAGCTTGGGTCACCTGAATGGGCAGTTCTTC. Translated, it gives CASSLGHLNGQFF.

On this clonotype itself: One end of the junction fails to match germline, which may point to a read error. The chain links TRBV15 to TRBJ1-3; D possibly corresponds to TRBD1 (6 bases). Germline assignment: CDR1 LNHNV and CDR2 YYDKDF (reference sequence). The CDR3 is 16 amino acids. CDR3 region: CVTREGGGTSGNTIYF. For the CDR3, the DNA is TGTGTCACCAGAGAAGGGGGGGGTACCTCTGGAAACACCATATATTTT.

The chain combines TRBV6-2 or TRBV6-3 with TRBJ2-1; TRBD2 matches at 8 bases. The CDR3 runs to 17 residues. The V gene end was trimmed by 5 bases and the J gene end by 3 bases; junction bases not matched to a gene: 12. The germline gives CDR1 MNHEY, CDR2 SVGEGT. CDR3 DNA: TGTGCCAGCAGTAGACCACCGGGACTAGGGGTCTACAATGAGCAGTTCTTC. Translated, it gives CASSRPPGLGVYNEQFF.

The chain couples TRBV12-3 or TRBV12-4 to TRBJ2-2; D is undetermined. Trimming removed 6 bases at V and 4 bases at J, with 18 bases between. The CDR3 runs to 16 residues. CDR3 DNA: TGTGCCAGCAGACCCCAGCCGCAGTTGGCCACCGGGGAGCTGTTTTTT. Translating it yields CASRPQPQLATGELFF.

Of note for this clonotype: Being one base from a much bigger clone, this may be a read error. J is TRBJ2-5 and V is TRBV11-2, with unresolved D. The CDR3 has 15 amino acids. Germline CDR1 SGHAT, CDR2 FQNNGV. CDR3 nucleotides: TGTGCCAGCAGCTTAGTCCTGGGCAGACAAGGGACCCAGTACTTC. Its translation is CASSLVLGRQGTQYF.

This clonotype was picked up many times. This chain uses TRBV28 with TRBJ2-1, with 12 bases aligning to TRBD2. With V trimmed by 8 bases and J by 3 bases, 8 bases remained unmatched. This CDR3 region has 16 residues. Germline V gives CDR1 MDHEN, CDR2 SYDVKM. CDR3 in DNA: TGTGCCAGCGACCGGACTAGCGGGAACATCTACAATGAGCAGTTCTTC. Its translation: CASDRTSGNIYNEQFF. The whole variable domain, filled in from reference TRBV28 and TRBJ2-1, reads DVKVTQSSRYLVKRTGEKVFLECVQDMDHENMFWYRQDPGLGLRLIYFSYDVKMKEKGDIPEGYSVSREKKERFSLILESASTNQTSMYLCASDRTSGNIYNEQFFGPGTRLTVL.

This clonotype was counted a few times. The chain recombines TRBV9 with TRBJ2-1; TRBD1 aligns across 7 bases. Germline lookup yields CDR1 SGDLS and CDR2 YYNGEE. The CDR3 covers 15 residues. Germline trimming cut 4 bases from V and 5 bases from J; bases unmatched to any gene: 9. Written as DNA, the CDR3 is TGTGCCAGCAGCCCCCGCAGGGGGACAGACAATGAGCAGTTCTTC. Translating gives CASSPRRGTDNEQFF.

This clonotype was seen many times. The chain combines TRBV24-1 with TRBJ2-7; possibly TRBD2 for D (5 bases). Per germline, CDR1 KGHDR and CDR2 SFDVKD. The CDR3 loop spans 13 amino acids. Trimming shortened V by 9 bases and J by 3 bases, and 14 bases separated the two germline ends. This chain's CDR3 is CATAPGKLYEQYF. CDR3 coding DNA: TGTGCCACCGCGCCGGGGAAACTCTACGAGCAGTACTTC.

J is TRBJ1-3 and V is TRBV7-8; no reliable D call. This CDR3 contains 16 residues. Germline V gene lookup returns CDR1 SGHVS and CDR2 FQNEAQ. Trimming shortened V by 1 base and J by 4 bases, and 14 bases separated the two germline ends. In DNA, the CDR3 is TGTGCCAGCAGCTTAGTACCGGGGTTAGGCGGAAACACCATATATTTT. Translation gives CASSLVPGLGGNTIYF.

This chain joins TRBV7-8 and TRBJ1-2, with D maybe TRBD1 (6 bases). Germline CDR1 SGHVS, CDR2 FQNEAQ. The CDR3 is made up of 14 amino acids. V was cut by 1 base and J by 4 bases, with 10 bases left in between. The CDR3 protein is CASSLEEGGYGYTF. The DNA of the CDR3 is TGTGCCAGCAGCTTAGAAGAAGGGGGCTATGGCTACACCTTC.

This chain links TRBV6-5 with TRBJ1-1; possible D gene TRBD1, 5 bases. The V end was cut by 0 bases, the J end by 4 bases, with 6 bases between. CDR1 MNHEY and CDR2 SVGAGI come from the germline V gene. The CDR3 is 13 amino acids. The CDR3: CASSYSDTTEAFF. The CDR3, as DNA: TGTGCCAGCAGTTACTCGGACACCACTGAAGCTTTCTTT.